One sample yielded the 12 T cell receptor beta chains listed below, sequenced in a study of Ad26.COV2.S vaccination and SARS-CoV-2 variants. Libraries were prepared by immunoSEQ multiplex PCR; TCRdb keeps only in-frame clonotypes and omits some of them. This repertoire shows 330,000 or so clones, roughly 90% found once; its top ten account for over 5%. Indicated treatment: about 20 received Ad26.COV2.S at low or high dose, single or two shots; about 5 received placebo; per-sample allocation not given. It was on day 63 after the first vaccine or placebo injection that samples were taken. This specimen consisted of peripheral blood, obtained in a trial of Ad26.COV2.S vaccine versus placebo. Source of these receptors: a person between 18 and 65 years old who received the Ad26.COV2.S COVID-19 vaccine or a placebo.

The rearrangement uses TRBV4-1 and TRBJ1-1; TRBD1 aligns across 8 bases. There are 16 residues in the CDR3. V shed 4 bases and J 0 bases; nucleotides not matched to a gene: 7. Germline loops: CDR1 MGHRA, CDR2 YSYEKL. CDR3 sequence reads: CASSRSTGEVNTEAFF. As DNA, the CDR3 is TGCGCCAGCAGCCGCTCGACAGGGGAGGTGAACACTGAAGCTTTCTTT.

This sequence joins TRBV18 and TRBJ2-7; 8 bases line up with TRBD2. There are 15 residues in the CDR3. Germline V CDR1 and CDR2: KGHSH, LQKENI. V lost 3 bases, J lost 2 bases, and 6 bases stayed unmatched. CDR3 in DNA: TGTGCCAGCTCACCTCCCGGGAGGGTGCCCTACGAGCAGTACTTC. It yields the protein CASSPPGRVPYEQYF.

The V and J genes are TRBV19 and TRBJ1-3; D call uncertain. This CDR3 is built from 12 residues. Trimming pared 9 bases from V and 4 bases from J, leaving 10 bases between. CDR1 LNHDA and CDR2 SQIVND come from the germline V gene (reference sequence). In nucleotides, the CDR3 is TGTGCCAGCGGGGTTCCGGGAAACACCATATATTTT. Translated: CASGVPGNTIYF.

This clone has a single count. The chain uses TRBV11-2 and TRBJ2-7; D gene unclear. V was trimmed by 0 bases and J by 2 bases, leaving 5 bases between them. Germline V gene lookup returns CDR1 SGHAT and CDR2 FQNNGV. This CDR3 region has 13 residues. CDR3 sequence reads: CASSLEATYEQYF. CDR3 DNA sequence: TGTGCCAGCAGCTTAGAGGCCACCTACGAGCAGTACTTC. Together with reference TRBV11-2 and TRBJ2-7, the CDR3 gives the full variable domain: EAGVAQSPRYKIIEKRQSVAFWCNPISGHATLYWYQQILGQGPKLLIQFQNNGVVDDSQLPKDRFSAERLKGVDSTLKIQPAKLEDSAVYLCASSLEATYEQYFGPGTRLTVT.

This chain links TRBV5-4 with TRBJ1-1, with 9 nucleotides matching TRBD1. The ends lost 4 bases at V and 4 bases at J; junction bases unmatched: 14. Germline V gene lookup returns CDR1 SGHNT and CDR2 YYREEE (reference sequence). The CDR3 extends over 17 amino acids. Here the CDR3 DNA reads TGTGCCAGCAGCCCCCGTATCGGGACAGGGCGTGGCACTGAAGCTTTCTTT. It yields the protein CASSPRIGTGRGTEAFF.

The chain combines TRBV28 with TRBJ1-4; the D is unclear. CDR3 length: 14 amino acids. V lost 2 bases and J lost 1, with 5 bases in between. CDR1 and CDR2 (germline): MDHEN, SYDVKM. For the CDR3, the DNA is TGTGCCAGCAGTTTAGGGGAAACTAATGAAAAACTGTTTTTT. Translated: CASSLGETNEKLFF. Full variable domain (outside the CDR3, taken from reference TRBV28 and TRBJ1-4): DVKVTQSSRYLVKRTGEKVFLECVQDMDHENMFWYRQDPGLGLRLIYFSYDVKMKEKGDIPEGYSVSREKKERFSLILESASTNQTSMYLCASSLGETNEKLFFGSGTQLSVL.

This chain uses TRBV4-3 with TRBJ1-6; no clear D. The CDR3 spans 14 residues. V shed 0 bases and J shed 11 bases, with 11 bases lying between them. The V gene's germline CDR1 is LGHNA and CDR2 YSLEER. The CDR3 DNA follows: TGCGCCAGCAGCCAAGATATCCCCTTTGCACCCCTCCACTTT. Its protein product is CASSQDIPFAPLHF.

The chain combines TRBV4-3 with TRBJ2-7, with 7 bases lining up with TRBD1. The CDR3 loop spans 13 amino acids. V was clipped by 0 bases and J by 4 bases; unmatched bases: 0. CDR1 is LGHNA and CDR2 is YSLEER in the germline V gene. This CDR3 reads CASSQEQGYEQYF. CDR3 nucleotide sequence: TGCGCCAGCAGCCAAGAACAGGGGTACGAGCAGTACTTC.

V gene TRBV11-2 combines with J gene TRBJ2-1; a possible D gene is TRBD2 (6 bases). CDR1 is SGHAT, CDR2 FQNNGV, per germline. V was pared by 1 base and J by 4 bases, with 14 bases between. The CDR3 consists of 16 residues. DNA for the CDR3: TGTGCCAGCAGCTTAGGCCGGGGGAGTGGGTACAATGAGCAGTTCTTC. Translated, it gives CASSLGRGSGYNEQFF.

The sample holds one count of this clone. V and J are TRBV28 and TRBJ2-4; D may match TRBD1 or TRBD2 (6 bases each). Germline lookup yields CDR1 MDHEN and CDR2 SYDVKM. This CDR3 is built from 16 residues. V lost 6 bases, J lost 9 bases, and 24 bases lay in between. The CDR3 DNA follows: TGTGCCAGCAGCTTAGTCGGGAGAGAGGGGGGAATCATTCAGTACTTC. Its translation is CASSLVGREGGIIQYF.

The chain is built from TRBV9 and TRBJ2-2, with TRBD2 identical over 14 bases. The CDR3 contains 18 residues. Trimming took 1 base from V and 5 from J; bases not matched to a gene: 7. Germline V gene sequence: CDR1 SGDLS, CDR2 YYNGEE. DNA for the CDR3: TGTGCCAGCAGCGTAACGGGACTAGCGGGAGTTGGGACCGGGGAGCTGTTTTTT. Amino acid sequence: CASSVTGLAGVGTGELFF.

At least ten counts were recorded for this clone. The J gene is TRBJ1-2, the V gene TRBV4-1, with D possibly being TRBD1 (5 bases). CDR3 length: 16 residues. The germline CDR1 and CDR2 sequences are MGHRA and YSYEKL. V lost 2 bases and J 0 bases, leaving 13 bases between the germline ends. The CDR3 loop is CASSQSTASTNYGYTF. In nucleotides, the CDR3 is TGCGCCAGCAGCCAATCGACAGCCTCTACTAACTATGGCTACACCTTC.